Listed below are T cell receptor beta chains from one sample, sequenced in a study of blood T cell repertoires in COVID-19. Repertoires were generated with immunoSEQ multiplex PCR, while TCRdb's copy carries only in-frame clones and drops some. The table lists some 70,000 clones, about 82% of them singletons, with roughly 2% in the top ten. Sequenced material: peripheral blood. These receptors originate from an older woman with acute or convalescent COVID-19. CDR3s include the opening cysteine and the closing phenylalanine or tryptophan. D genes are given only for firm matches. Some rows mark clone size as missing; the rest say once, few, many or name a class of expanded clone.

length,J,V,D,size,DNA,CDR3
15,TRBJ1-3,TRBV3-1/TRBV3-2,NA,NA,TGTGCCAGCAGCCCCTGGGGCTCATCTGGAAACACCATATATTTT,CASSPWGSSGNTIYF
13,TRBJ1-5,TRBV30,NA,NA,TGTGCCTGGAGTCCACAGGGTGGACAGCCCCAGCATTTT,CAWSPQGGQPQHF
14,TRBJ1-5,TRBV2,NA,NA,TGTGCCAGCAGCGGGGGACGGCACAATCAGCCCCAGCATTTT,CASSGGRHNQPQHF
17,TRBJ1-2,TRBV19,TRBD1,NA,TGTGCCAGTACTACTCCTTTGGGACAGGGCGATGGCGATGGCTACACCTTC,CASTTPLGQGDGDGYTF
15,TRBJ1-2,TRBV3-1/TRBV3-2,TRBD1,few,TGTGCCAGCAGCGAGGACAGGGGCCGGGACTATGGCTACACCTTC,CASSEDRGRDYGYTF
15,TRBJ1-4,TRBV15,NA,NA,TGTGCCACCAGCAGGGCGGGAGCCGAGGGGGAAAAACTGTTTTTT,CATSRAGAEGEKLFF
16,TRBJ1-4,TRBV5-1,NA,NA,TGCGCCAGCAGCTTGGCCCCGGCGCCGGCGGGTGAAAAACTGTTTTTT,CASSLAPAPAGEKLFF
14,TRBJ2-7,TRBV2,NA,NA,TGTGCCAGCAGCGCCGACAGAACCTCCTACGAGCAGTACTTC,CASSADRTSYEQYF
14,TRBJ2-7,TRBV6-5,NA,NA,TGTGCCAGCCACCCGCCTGGGGGGAACTACGAGCAGTACTTC,CASHPPGGNYEQYF
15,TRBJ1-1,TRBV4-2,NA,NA,TGTGCCAGCAGCCAAGGAAGGGATAAGGGGTCTGAAGCTTTCTTT,CASSQGRDKGSEAFF
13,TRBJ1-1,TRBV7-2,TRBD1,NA,TGTGCCAGCAGCCGCGACAGGGTTGGTGAAGCTTTCTTT,CASSRDRVGEAFF
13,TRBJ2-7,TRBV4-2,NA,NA,TGTGCCAGCAGCCAGGCCGGAGGGGCCGAGCAGTACTTC,CASSQAGGAEQYF
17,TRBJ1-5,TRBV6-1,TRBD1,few,TGTGCCAGCAGTGTGGGCTCACCGGGACAGGTCAATCAGCCCCAGCATTTT,CASSVGSPGQVNQPQHF
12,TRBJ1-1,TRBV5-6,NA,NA,TGTGCCAGCAGCCGAAGCACAGGGAGCGCTTTCTTT,CASSRSTGSAFF
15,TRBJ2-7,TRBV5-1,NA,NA,TGCGCCAGCAGCTTGGCCACGGGTAACGGCTACGAGCAGTACTTC,CASSLATGNGYEQYF
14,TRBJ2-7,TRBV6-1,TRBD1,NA,TGTGCCAGCAGTGACACAGGGGGTCCCTACGAGCAGTACTTC,CASSDTGGPYEQYF
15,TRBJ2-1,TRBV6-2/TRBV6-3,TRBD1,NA,TGTGCCAGCAGTACGGGGACAGGGGCTAACAATGAGCAGTTCTTC,CASSTGTGANNEQFF
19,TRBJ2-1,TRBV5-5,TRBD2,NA,TGTGCCAGCAGCTTAGGACGAGAAAACCGGGGGGGTAGACACAATGAGCAGTTCTTC,CASSLGRENRGGRHNEQFF
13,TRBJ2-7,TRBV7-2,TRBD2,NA,TGTGCCAGCAGCTTAGGACTAGCGGGAGAGCAGTACTTC,CASSLGLAGEQYF
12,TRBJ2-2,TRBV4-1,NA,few,TGCGCCAGCAGCCAAGTCGGCGGGAATCTGTTTTTT,CASSQVGGNLFF
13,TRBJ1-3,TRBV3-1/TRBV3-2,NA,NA,TGTGCCAGCCGACAGAACTCTGGAAACACCATATATTTT,CASRQNSGNTIYF
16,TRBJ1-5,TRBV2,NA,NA,TGTGCCAGCAGTGAAATTAGGAGATCGGGCAATCAGCCCCAGCATTTT,CASSEIRRSGNQPQHF
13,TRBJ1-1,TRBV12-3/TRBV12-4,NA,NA,TGTGCCAGCAGTTTACGGGGGGGCTTGGGTACTTTCTTT,CASSLRGGLGTFF
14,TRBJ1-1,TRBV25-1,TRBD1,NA,TGTGCCAGCAGTACCCGGGACAGCTTCACTGAAGCTTTCTTT,CASSTRDSFTEAFF
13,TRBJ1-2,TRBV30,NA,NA,TGTGCCTGGGAGACACTCCCCCGAGGGGGCTACACCTTC,CAWETLPRGGYTF
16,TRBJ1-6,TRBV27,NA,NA,TGTGCCAGCAGAGTATCGTACAGGGTTAGCAATTCACCCCTCCACTTT,CASRVSYRVSNSPLHF
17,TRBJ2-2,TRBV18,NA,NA,TGTGCCAGCTCCTACGGGAGCTCAAACGACCTCACCGGGGAGCTGTTTTTT,CASSYGSSNDLTGELFF
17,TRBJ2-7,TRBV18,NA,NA,TGTGCCAGCTCACTAAACATCCCCGGGACACGATCCTACGAGCAGTACTTC,CASSLNIPGTRSYEQYF
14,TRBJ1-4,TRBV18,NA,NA,TGTGCCAGCTCACGGGGGGTCATGAATGAAAAACTGTTTTTT,CASSRGVMNEKLFF
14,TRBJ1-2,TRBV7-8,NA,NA,TGTGCCAGCAGCTCTGGGGGGGGTAACTATGGCTACACCTTC,CASSSGGGNYGYTF
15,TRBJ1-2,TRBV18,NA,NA,TGTGCCAGCTCACCCGTGAAACAGTTAAACTATGGCTACACCTTC,CASSPVKQLNYGYTF
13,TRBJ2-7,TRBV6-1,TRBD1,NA,TGTGCCAGCAGTGAAGTACAGGGGTTCGAGCAGTACTTC,CASSEVQGFEQYF
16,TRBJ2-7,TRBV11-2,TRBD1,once,TGTGCCAGCAGCCCGTTACAGGGGGCGTCGGCCTACGAGCAGTACTTC,CASSPLQGASAYEQYF